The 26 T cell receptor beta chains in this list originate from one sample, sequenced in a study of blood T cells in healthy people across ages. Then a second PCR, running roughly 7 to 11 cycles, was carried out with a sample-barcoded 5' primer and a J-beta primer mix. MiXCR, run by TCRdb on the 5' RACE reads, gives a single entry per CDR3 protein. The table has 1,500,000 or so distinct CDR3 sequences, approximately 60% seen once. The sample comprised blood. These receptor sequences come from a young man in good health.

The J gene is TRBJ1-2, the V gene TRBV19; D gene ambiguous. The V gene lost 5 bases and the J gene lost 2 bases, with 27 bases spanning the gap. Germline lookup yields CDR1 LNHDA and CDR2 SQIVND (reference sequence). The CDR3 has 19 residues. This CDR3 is CASSRPEWQAPKHNYGYTF. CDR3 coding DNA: TGTGCCAGTAGTCGCCCTGAGTGGCAGGCGCCGAAACACAACTATGGCTACACCTTC.

CDR3 nucleotides: TGTGCCAGCAGCCCCTCCAGGGTTAACACTGAAGCTTTCTTT. Translating it yields CASSPSRVNTEAFF. The rearrangement links TRBV7-2 to TRBJ1-1, with D perhaps matching TRBD1 (5 bases). The CDR3 length is 14 residues. Germline lookup yields CDR1 SGHTA and CDR2 FQGNSA. V dropped 5 bases and J dropped 2 bases, with 12 bases sitting between them. The full variable domain, in which reference TRBV7-2 and TRBJ1-1 provide the parts outside the CDR3, is GAGVSQSPSNKVTEKGKDVELRCDPISGHTALYWYRQSLGQGLEFLIYFQGNSAPDKSGLPSDRFSAERTGGSVSTLTIQRTQQEDSAVYLCASSPSRVNTEAFFGQGTRLTVV.

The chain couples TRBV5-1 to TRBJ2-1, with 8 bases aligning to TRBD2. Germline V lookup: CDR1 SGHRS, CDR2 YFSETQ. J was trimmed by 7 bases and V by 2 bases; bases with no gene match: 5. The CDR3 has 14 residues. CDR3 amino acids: CASSLAGDMNEQFF. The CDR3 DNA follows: TGCGCCAGCAGCTTAGCGGGAGATATGAATGAGCAGTTCTTC.

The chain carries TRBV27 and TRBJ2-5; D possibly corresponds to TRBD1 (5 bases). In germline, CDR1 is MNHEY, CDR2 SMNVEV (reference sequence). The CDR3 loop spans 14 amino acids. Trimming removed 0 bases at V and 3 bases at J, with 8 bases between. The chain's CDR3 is CASSLSTAEETQYF. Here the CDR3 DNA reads TGTGCCAGCAGTTTATCGACAGCTGAAGAGACCCAGTACTTC.

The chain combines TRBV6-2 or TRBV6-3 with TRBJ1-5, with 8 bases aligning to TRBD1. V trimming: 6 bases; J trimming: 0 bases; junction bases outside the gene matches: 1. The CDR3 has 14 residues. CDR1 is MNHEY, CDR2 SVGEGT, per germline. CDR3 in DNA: TGTGCCAGCAGGGACAGGGCTAGCAATCAGCCCCAGCATTTT. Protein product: CASRDRASNQPQHF.

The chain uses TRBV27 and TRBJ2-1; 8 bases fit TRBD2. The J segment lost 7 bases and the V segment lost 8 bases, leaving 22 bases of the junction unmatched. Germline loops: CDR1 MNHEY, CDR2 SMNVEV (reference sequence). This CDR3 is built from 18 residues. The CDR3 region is CASQLTPAGVLYGNEQFF. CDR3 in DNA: TGTGCCAGCCAACTAACACCAGCGGGAGTACTCTACGGGAATGAGCAGTTCTTC.

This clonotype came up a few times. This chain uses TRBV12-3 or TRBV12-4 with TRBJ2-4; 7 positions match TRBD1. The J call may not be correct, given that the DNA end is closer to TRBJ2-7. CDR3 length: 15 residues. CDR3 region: CASSYRTGLSYEQYF. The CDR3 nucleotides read TGTGCCAGCAGTTACCGGACAGGACTCTCCTACGAGCAGTACTTC.

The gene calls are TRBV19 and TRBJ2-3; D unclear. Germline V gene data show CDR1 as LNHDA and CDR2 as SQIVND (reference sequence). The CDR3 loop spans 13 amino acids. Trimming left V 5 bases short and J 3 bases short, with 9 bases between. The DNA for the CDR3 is TGTGCCAGTAGTTTAAAGCTTACAGATACGCAGTATTTT. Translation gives CASSLKLTDTQYF.

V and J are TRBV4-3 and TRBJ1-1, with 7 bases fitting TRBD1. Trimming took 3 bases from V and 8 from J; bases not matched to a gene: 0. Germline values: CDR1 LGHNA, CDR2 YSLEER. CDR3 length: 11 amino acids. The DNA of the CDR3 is TGCGCCAGCAGCCAGGGACAGGAAGCTTTCTTT. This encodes CASSQGQEAFF.

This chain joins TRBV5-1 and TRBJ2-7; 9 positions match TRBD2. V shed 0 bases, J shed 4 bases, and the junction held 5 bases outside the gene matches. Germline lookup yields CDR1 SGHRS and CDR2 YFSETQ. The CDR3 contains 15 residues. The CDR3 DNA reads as TGCGCCAGCAGCTTGGCTAGCGGGATAGGGTACGAGCAGTACTTC. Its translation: CASSLASGIGYEQYF. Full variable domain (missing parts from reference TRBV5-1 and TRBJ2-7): KAGVTQTPRYLIKTRGQQVTLSCSPISGHRSVSWYQQTPGQGLQFLFEYFSETQRNKGNFPGRFSGRQFSNSRSEMNVSTLELGDSALYLCASSLASGIGYEQYFGPGTRLTVT.

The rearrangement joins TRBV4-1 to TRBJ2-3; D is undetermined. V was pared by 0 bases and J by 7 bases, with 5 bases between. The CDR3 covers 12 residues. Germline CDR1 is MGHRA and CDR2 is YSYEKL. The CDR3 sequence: CASSQDPYTQYF. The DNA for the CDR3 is TGCGCCAGCAGCCAAGATCCTTATACGCAGTATTTT.

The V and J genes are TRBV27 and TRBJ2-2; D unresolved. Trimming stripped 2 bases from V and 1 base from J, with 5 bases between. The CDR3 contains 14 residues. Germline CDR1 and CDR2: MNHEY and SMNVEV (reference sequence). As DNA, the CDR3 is TGTGCCAGCAGTTTAGCGGAGAACACCGGGGAGCTGTTTTTT. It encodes CASSLAENTGELFF.

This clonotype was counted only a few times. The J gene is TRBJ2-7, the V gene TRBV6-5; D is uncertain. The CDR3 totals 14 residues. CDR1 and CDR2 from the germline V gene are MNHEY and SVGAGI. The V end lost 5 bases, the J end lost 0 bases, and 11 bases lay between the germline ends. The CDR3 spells CASSHRAFSYEQYF. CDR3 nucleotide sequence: TGTGCCAGCAGTCACCGGGCCTTCTCCTACGAGCAGTACTTC.

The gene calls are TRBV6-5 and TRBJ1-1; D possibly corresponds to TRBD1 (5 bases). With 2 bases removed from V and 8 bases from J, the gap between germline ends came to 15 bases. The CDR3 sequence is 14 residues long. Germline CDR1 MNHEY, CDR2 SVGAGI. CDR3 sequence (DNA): TGTGCCAGCAGTTACATCCGGGGGGGGTTGGAAGCTTTCTTT. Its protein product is CASSYIRGGLEAFF.

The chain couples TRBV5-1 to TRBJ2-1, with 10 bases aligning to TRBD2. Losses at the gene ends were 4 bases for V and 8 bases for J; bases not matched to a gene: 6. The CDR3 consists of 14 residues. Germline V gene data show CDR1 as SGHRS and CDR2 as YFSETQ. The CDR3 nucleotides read TGCGCCAGCAGCGCTCTAGCGGGAGCCCATGAGCAGTTCTTC. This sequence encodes CASSALAGAHEQFF.

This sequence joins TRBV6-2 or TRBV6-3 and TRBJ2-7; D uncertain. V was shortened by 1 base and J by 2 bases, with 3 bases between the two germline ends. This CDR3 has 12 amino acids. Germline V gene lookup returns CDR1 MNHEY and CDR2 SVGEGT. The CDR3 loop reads CASSYLAYEQYF. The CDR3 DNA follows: TGTGCCAGCAGTTACTTGGCCTACGAGCAGTACTTC.

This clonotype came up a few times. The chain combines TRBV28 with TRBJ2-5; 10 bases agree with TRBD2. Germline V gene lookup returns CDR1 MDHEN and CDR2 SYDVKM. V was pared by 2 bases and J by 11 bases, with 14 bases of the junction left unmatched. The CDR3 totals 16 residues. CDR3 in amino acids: CASSLIRLAGDSEQYF. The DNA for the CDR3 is TGTGCCAGCAGTTTAATTCGACTAGCGGGTGACTCTGAGCAGTACTTC.

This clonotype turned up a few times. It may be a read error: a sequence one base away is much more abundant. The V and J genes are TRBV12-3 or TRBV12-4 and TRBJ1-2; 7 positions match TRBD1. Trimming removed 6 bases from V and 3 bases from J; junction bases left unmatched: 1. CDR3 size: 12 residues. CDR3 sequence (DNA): TGTGCCAGCAGGCAGGGGGACTATGGCTACACCTTC. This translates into CASRQGDYGYTF.

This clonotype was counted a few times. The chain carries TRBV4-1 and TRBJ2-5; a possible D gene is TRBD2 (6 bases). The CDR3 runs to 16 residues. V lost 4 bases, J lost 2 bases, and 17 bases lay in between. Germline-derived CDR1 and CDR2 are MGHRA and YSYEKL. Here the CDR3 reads CASSPTLAGQQETQYF. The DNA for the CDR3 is TGCGCCAGCAGCCCAACCCTCGCGGGGCAACAAGAGACCCAGTACTTC.

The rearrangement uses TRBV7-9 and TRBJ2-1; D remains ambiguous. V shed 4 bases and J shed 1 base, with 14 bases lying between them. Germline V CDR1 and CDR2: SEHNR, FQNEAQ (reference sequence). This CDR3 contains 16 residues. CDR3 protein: CASSSALRGSYNEQFF. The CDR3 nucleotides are TGTGCCAGCAGCTCCGCCCTTAGAGGATCCTACAATGAGCAGTTCTTC.

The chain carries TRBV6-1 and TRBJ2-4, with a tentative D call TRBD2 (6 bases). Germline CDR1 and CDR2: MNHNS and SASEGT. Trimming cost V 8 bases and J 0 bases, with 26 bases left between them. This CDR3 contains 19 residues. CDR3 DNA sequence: TGTGCCAGCGCGGGGTCGGGGCCAAGGCGTGGTCCAGCCAAAAACATTCAGTACTTC. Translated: CASAGSGPRRGPAKNIQYF.

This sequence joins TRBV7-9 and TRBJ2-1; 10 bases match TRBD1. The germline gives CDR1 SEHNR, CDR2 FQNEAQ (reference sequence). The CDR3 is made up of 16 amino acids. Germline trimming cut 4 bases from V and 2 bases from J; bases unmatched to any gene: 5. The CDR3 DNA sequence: TGTGCCAGCAGCTACCGGGACAGGGGCACCTACAATGAGCAGTTCTTC. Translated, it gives CASSYRDRGTYNEQFF.

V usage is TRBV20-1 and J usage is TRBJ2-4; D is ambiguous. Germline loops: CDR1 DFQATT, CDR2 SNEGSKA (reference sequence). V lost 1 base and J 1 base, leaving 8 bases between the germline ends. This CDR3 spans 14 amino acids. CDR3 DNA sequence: TGCAGTGCTAGAGGACAAACGGCCAAAAACATTCAGTACTTC. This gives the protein CSARGQTAKNIQYF.

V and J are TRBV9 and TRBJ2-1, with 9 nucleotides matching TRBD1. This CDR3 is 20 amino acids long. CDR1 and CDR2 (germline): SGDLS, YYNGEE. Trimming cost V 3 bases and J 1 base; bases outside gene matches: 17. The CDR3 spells CASSEPPPGTGFLSYNEQFF. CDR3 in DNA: TGTGCCAGCAGCGAGCCCCCACCTGGGACAGGGTTCTTGTCCTACAATGAGCAGTTCTTC.

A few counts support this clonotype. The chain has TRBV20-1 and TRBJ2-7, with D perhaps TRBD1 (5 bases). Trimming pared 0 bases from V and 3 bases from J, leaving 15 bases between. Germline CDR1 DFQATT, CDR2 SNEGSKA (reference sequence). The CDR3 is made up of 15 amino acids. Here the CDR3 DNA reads TGCAGTGCTAGAGATATTGGGGCCCGTGGCTACGAGCAGTACTTC. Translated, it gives CSARDIGARGYEQYF.

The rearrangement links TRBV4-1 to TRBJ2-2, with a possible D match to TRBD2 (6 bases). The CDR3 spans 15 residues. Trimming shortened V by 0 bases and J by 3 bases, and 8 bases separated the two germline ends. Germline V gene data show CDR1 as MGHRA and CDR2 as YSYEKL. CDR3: CASSQEGGDTGELFF. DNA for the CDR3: TGCGCCAGCAGCCAAGAGGGCGGGGACACCGGGGAGCTGTTTTTT.